This T cell receptor beta chain was recovered during a study of cytomegalovirus exposure and HLA in healthy donors. Findings and limits, study-wide: Exclusion as indistinguishable affected some V segments, including TRBV6-2 and TRBV6-3.

PCR amplification relied on 60 Vbeta primers (plus 13 Jbeta primers). TCRdb keeps only in-frame clones here, not all; method: immunoSEQ multiplex PCR. The sample holds around 120,000 clones, 73% seen once. Details on this clone: The target antigen is unknown.

Germline V lookup: CDR1 SGHRS, CDR2 YFSETQ. The CDR3 spans 14 residues. V lost 4 bases and J lost 1, with 11 bases in between. The receptor's source is a woman between 35 and 50 years old in good health and CMV-seronegative. The sequencing input was PBMCs. The chain recombines TRBV5-1 with TRBJ2-5; D gene ambiguous. DNA for the CDR3: TGCGCCAGCAGCCAAACAGATCCCCAAGAGACCCAGTACTTC. This gives the protein CASSQTDPQETQYF.